What follows are 18 T cell receptor beta chains derived from one specimen sequenced in a study of cytomegalovirus exposure and HLA in healthy donors listed by TCRdb under 2017. Library method: the immunoSEQ multiplex PCR assay. The multiplex PCR relied on a mix of 60 forward primers for TCR Vbeta segments and 13 reverse primers for TCR Jbeta segments. TCRdb carries this immuneACCESS record with in-frame sequences only. Its versions omit some clonotypes, under half of them owing to an unresolved V gene in the studies checked, with the rest unexplained. The sample table shows 100,000 or so clones, and 82% are seen once. The ten most abundant clones make up 3.4% of the sample. The specimen was PBMCs. The source of these receptors is a man aged 25-40 years in good health and CMV-seropositive.

The CDR3 loop is CASSLVPRDTGELFF. The CDR3 DNA sequence: TGTGCCAGCAGCTTGGTTCCGAGGGACACCGGGGAGCTGTTTTTT. V gene TRBV5-6 combines with J gene TRBJ2-2; D is perhaps TRBD2 (5 bases). With 0 bases removed from V and 3 bases from J, the gap between germline ends came to 9 bases. Germline CDR1 SGHDT, CDR2 YYEEEE. The CDR3 length is 15 residues.

The chain is built from TRBV5-1 and TRBJ1-4; D gene uncertain. Trimming stripped 0 bases from V and 0 bases from J, with 9 bases between. Germline V gives CDR1 SGHRS, CDR2 YFSETQ. The CDR3 extends over 16 amino acids. CDR3: CASSLATGATNEKLFF. DNA for the CDR3: TGCGCCAGCAGCTTGGCTACCGGGGCAACTAATGAAAAACTGTTTTTT.

The gene calls are TRBV7-9 and TRBJ2-1, with 11 bases fitting TRBD2. V dropped 1 base and J dropped 8; count of bases not matched to a gene: 4. This CDR3 has 15 residues. CDR1 and CDR2 from the germline V gene are SEHNR and FQNEAQ (reference sequence). In DNA, the CDR3 is TGTGCCAGCAGCTTAGGGCTAGCGGGAGGCGATGAGCAGTTCTTC. Its protein product is CASSLGLAGGDEQFF.

This clone has just a few counts. V gene TRBV6-5 combines with J gene TRBJ1-1; D remains ambiguous. The CDR3 runs 13 residues. V shed 0 bases and J shed 1 base, with 3 bases lying between them. Germline values: CDR1 MNHEY, CDR2 SVGAGI. The CDR3 spells CASSYSANTEAFF. Here the CDR3 DNA reads TGTGCCAGCAGTTACTCAGCGAACACTGAAGCTTTCTTT.

V and J are TRBV5-6 and TRBJ1-1; TRBD1 might be the D (5 bases). With 0 bases removed from V and 5 bases from J, the gap between germline ends came to 17 bases. Germline V lookup: CDR1 SGHDT, CDR2 YYEEEE. This CDR3 has 16 amino acids. This CDR3 reads CASSLGAQIGGTEAFF. CDR3 coding DNA: TGTGCCAGCAGCTTGGGGGCCCAGATCGGGGGGACTGAAGCTTTCTTT.

In its sample, this clone was seen once. This CDR3 is CASSGTRDSYNEQFF. CDR3 nucleotide sequence: TGCGCCAGCAGTGGTACCCGGGACAGCTATAATGAGCAGTTCTTC. This chain uses TRBV10-1 with TRBJ2-1; 7 bases are shared with TRBD1. The germline CDR1 and CDR2 sequences are WNHNN and SYGVQD (reference sequence). This CDR3 contains 15 residues. J gave up 7 bases and V 4 bases, and 10 bases lay outside the gene matches.

The chain recombines TRBV21-1 with TRBJ1-1. TRBV21-1 is a documented pseudogene. This CDR3 spans 12 amino acids. CDR3 DNA: TGTGCCAGCAGCACTCTTAACACTGAAGCTTTCTTT. It encodes CASSTLNTEAFF.

V gene TRBV5-1 combines with J gene TRBJ2-5; 14 nucleotides agree with TRBD2. CDR1 and CDR2 from the germline V gene are SGHRS and YFSETQ. The CDR3 has 17 residues. Trimming cost V 3 bases and J 5 bases; bases outside gene matches: 9. The CDR3 region has the DNA TGCGCCAGCAGCTACGGGACTAGCGGGAGTAGGGCGGAGACCCAGTACTTC. It translates to CASSYGTSGSRAETQYF.

The CDR3: CARGTGTASFETQYF. In nucleotides, the CDR3 is TGTGCCAGGGGAACCGGGACAGCCAGTTTTGAGACCCAGTACTTC. The J gene is TRBJ2-5, the V gene TRBV2; 7 bases are shared with TRBD1. The germline V gene encodes CDR1 SNHLY and CDR2 FYNNEI. With V trimmed by 9 bases and J by 5 bases, 15 bases remained unmatched. This CDR3 contains 15 residues.

This sequence joins TRBV11-2 and TRBJ2-3; 7 nucleotides match TRBD1. The germline V gene has CDR1 SGHAT and CDR2 FQNNGV. The CDR3 loop spans 14 amino acids. Germline trimming cut 5 bases from V and 3 bases from J; bases unmatched to any gene: 5. In nucleotides, the CDR3 is TGTGCCAGCAGCCAACTGGGACAGACAGATACGCAGTATTTT. It is translated as CASSQLGQTDTQYF.

The chain is built from TRBV7-2 and TRBJ2-1, with 15 positions matching TRBD2. Germline V CDR1 and CDR2: SGHTA, FQGNSA. The CDR3 has 14 amino acids. With V trimmed by 5 bases and J by 15 bases, 8 bases remained unmatched. The CDR3 spells CASSLGLAGGPRFF. The CDR3 nucleotides read TGTGCCAGCAGCCTAGGACTAGCGGGAGGGCCTAGGTTCTTC.

The chain couples TRBV6-5 to TRBJ2-5, with 7 bases that match TRBD2. Judging by the DNA end, TRBJ2-7 fits better; the J call may be wrong. The CDR3 consists of 16 residues. The germline gives CDR1 MNHEY, CDR2 SVGAGI. CDR3 nucleotides: TGTGCCAGCAGTTATGGGGGGGTCTCCCATTCCTACGAGCAGTACTTC. It translates to CASSYGGVSHSYEQYF.

This rearrangement joins TRBV6-5 to TRBJ1-2; TRBD1 matches at 7 bases. Germline V gene sequence: CDR1 MNHEY, CDR2 SVGAGI. The length of the CDR3 is 13 residues. The J segment lost 7 bases and the V segment lost 8 bases, leaving 10 bases of the junction unmatched. The DNA for the CDR3 is TGTGCCAGCTTTCAGGGGGGAGGCAGTGGCTACACCTTC. It encodes CASFQGGGSGYTF.

Turning to this clone: One end of the junction does not line up with germline, which may come from a read error. The chain recombines TRBV18 with TRBJ1-1; 9 bases line up with TRBD1. The CDR3 has 19 residues. Looked up from germline, CDR1 is KGHSH and CDR2 is LQKENI. As DNA, the CDR3 is TGTGCCAGCTCCCCACAGGGGGCCCTTACCGGGACGGTGAACACTGAAGCTTTCTTT. It yields the protein CASSPQGALTGTVNTEAFF.

This clone occurred a few times. This chain uses TRBV30 with TRBJ1-2; no firm D call. Deletions cut 0 bases from V and 4 bases from J, with 12 bases between. The CDR3 spans 14 residues. CDR1 is GTSNPN, CDR2 SVGIG, per germline (reference sequence). The CDR3 DNA follows: TGTGCCTGGAGTGTATCACTGGCGGCCTATGGCTACACCTTC. Translation: CAWSVSLAAYGYTF.

The chain couples TRBV5-4 to TRBJ2-1, with 11 bases matching TRBD1. This CDR3 is built from 16 residues. The trim removed 0 bases at V and 6 bases at J, leaving 5 bases unmatched. Germline V gene data show CDR1 as SGHNT and CDR2 as YYREEE (reference sequence). CDR3 DNA sequence: TGTGCCAGCAGCTTGGGAGGGACAGGGGGGCGCAATGAGCAGTTCTTC. Protein: CASSLGGTGGRNEQFF.

V gene TRBV19 combines with J gene TRBJ2-1, with 10 bases that match TRBD2. In germline, CDR1 is LNHDA, CDR2 SQIVND (reference sequence). V was pared by 2 bases and J by 7 bases, with 11 bases of the junction left unmatched. The CDR3 runs 17 residues. The CDR3 bases are TGTGCCAGTAGTATACGCGGAAGCGGGAGGGCCGGGAATGAGCAGTTCTTC. Protein sequence: CASSIRGSGRAGNEQFF.

This clone was counted between two and nine times. CDR3 DNA sequence: TGTGCCAGCAGCTCGACAGGGTACGACGAGCAGTACTTC. Translating gives CASSSTGYDEQYF. The rearrangement uses TRBV5-6 and TRBJ2-7; 7 bases match TRBD1. J gave up 5 bases and V 3 bases, and 5 bases lay outside the gene matches. In germline, CDR1 is SGHDT, CDR2 YYEEEE. The CDR3 loop spans 13 amino acids.